A selection of T cell receptor beta chains follows, all from one sample in a study of cytomegalovirus exposure and HLA in healthy donors. Data came from immunoSEQ multiplex PCR; TCRdb stores just in-frame clones and leaves some out. Of fewer than 150,000 clones listed, more than 80% are singletons. Material: PBMCs. The origin of the receptors is a man aged 35 to 55 in good health and CMV-seronegative. The CDR3 runs from the conserved cysteine through the conserved F or W. A D gene is named only where the DNA matches it firmly. Rows give clone size only sometimes, using once, few, many, or a class for an expanded clone.

D: -; J: TRBJ2-7; size: -; V: TRBV5-4; DNA: TGTGCCAGCAGCCCCCGGGAGCCTAGCGTTCACGAGCAGTACTTC; CDR3: CASSPREPSVHEQYF
D: -; J: TRBJ1-5; size: few; V: TRBV5-3; DNA: TGTGCCAGAAGCTTGGCCACGACGGGGAATCAGCCCCAGCATTTT; CDR3: CARSLATTGNQPQHF
D: -; J: TRBJ1-5; size: -; V: TRBV20-1; DNA: TGCAGTGCTGCGGGTCAGCCCCAGCATTTT; CDR3: CSAAGQPQHF
D: TRBD1; J: TRBJ2-1; size: -; V: TRBV5-1; DNA: TGCGCCAGCATGCCGACAGGGGTCAATGAGCAGTTCTTC; CDR3: CASMPTGVNEQFF
D: TRBD1; J: TRBJ1-4; size: -; V: TRBV10-3; DNA: TGTGCCATCAGTGAGGACAGGGGGCCTAATGAAAAACTGTTTTTT; CDR3: CAISEDRGPNEKLFF
D: -; J: TRBJ2-2; size: -; V: TRBV6-5; DNA: TGTGCCAGCAGTTCCCCAGACAGACCGAACACCGGGGAGCTGTTTTTT; CDR3: CASSSPDRPNTGELFF
D: TRBD1; J: TRBJ2-2; size: few; V: TRBV2; DNA: TGTGCCAGCAGTGGGACAGGTACCGGGGAGCTGTTTTTT; CDR3: CASSGTGTGELFF
D: -; J: TRBJ2-1; size: -; V: TRBV5-6; DNA: TGTGCCAGCAGTGGAGGCTCCTACAATGAGCAGTTCTTC; CDR3: CASSGGSYNEQFF
D: TRBD1; J: TRBJ2-2; size: once; V: TRBV30; DNA: TGTGCCTGGAGACGACAGGGGGCAGACACCGGGGAGCTGTTTTTT; CDR3: CAWRRQGADTGELFF
D: TRBD1; J: TRBJ2-6; size: -; V: TRBV6-1; DNA: TGTGCCAGCAGTAAGGACAGGGCTGGGGCCAACGTCCTGACTTTC; CDR3: CASSKDRAGANVLTF
D: -; J: TRBJ2-7; size: -; V: TRBV11-3; DNA: TGTGCCAGCAGCTGGGGGGGCAGTTCAACCTACGAGCAGTACTTC; CDR3: CASSWGGSSTYEQYF
D: TRBD1; J: TRBJ2-2; size: -; V: TRBV25-1; DNA: TGTGCCAGCAGTGGGAGGACAGGGTACACCGGGGAGCTGTTTTTT; CDR3: CASSGRTGYTGELFF
D: TRBD2; J: TRBJ2-7; size: few; V: TRBV9; DNA: TGTGCCAGCAGCCCCCTCGGGACTAGCGTCGGCGAGCAGTACTTC; CDR3: CASSPLGTSVGEQYF
D: -; J: TRBJ2-2; size: -; V: TRBV9; DNA: TGTGCCAGCAGCGTCGCAGATGGCCACGCGAACACCGGGGAGCTGTTTTTT; CDR3: CASSVADGHANTGELFF
D: -; J: TRBJ1-5; size: -; V: TRBV6-5; DNA: TGTGCCAGCAGTTACGCCTCCGGGCAGCCCCAGCATTTT; CDR3: CASSYASGQPQHF
D: TRBD1; J: TRBJ1-3; size: -; V: TRBV5-6; DNA: TGTGCCAGCAGCTTGTGGGGACAGGGTGAATCTGGAAACACCATATATTTT; CDR3: CASSLWGQGESGNTIYF
D: -; J: TRBJ1-1; size: -; V: TRBV2; DNA: TGTGCCAGCGCGAGTCGGGTAAACACTGAAGCTTTCTTT; CDR3: CASASRVNTEAFF
D: -; J: TRBJ1-2; size: -; V: TRBV11-2; DNA: TGTGCCAGCAGCTACGCAGGGGCGGGCTATGGCTACACCTTC; CDR3: CASSYAGAGYGYTF
D: -; J: TRBJ2-2; size: -; V: TRBV19; DNA: TGTGCCAGTGAACTTACGGACAGGAACACCGGGGAGCTGTTTTTT; CDR3: CASELTDRNTGELFF
D: -; J: TRBJ2-7; size: -; V: TRBV29-1; DNA: TGCAGCGGACGGACAGCCTCCTACGAGCAGTACTTC; CDR3: CSGRTASYEQYF
D: -; J: TRBJ1-2; size: -; V: TRBV28; DNA: TGTGCCAGCAGTAGCCCTGGCTATGGCTACACCTTC; CDR3: CASSSPGYGYTF
D: -; J: TRBJ2-7; size: -; V: TRBV5-6; DNA: TGTGCCAGCAGCTTGGACGGTGGCTACGAGCAGTACTTC; CDR3: CASSLDGGYEQYF
D: -; J: TRBJ2-4; size: -; V: TRBV2; DNA: TGTGCCAGCAGACTTCAGGGACTGGGGGACGAAAAAAACATTCAGTACTTC; CDR3: CASRLQGLGDEKNIQYF
D: TRBD1; J: TRBJ2-7; size: -; V: TRBV6-1; DNA: TGTGCCAGCAGTAGGGGGACAGGAGACTACGAGCAGTACTTC; CDR3: CASSRGTGDYEQYF
D: TRBD1; J: TRBJ1-1; size: -; V: TRBV6-4; DNA: TGTGCCAGCACCCCTACAGGGGGAACTGAAGCTTTCTTT; CDR3: CASTPTGGTEAFF
D: -; J: TRBJ2-2; size: once; V: TRBV7-8; DNA: TGTGCCAGCAGCACCCTTAGCGACACCGGGGAGCTGTTTTTT; CDR3: CASSTLSDTGELFF
D: -; J: TRBJ1-1; size: -; V: TRBV6-6; DNA: TGTGCCAGCAGTTATCTTCGGGAGGGCACTGAAGCTTTCTTT; CDR3: CASSYLREGTEAFF
D: -; J: TRBJ1-4; size: -; V: TRBV28; DNA: TGTGCCAGCTTACTCCAGGGAACTAATGAAAAACTGTTTTTT; CDR3: CASLLQGTNEKLFF
D: TRBD2; J: TRBJ2-3; size: -; V: TRBV9; DNA: TGTGCCAGCAGCGTAACGACTAGCGGCGCAGATACGCAGTATTTT; CDR3: CASSVTTSGADTQYF
D: -; J: TRBJ1-1; size: few; V: TRBV6-6; DNA: TGTGCCAGCACCCCGGGGACTGAAGCTTTCTTT; CDR3: CASTPGTEAFF
D: TRBD1; J: TRBJ2-7; size: -; V: TRBV28; DNA: TGTGCCAGCAGGCCAACAGGGGGCGCGTCCTACGAGCAGTACTTC; CDR3: CASRPTGGASYEQYF
D: -; J: TRBJ2-2; size: -; V: TRBV2; DNA: TGTGCCAGCCAAGCGGGTTCGAACACCGGGGAGCTGTTTTTT; CDR3: CASQAGSNTGELFF
D: TRBD2; J: TRBJ2-7; size: -; V: TRBV5-6; DNA: TGTGCCAGCAGCTTGGACCTAGCGGGGCCCTACGAGCAGTACTTC; CDR3: CASSLDLAGPYEQYF
D: TRBD1; J: TRBJ2-5; size: -; V: TRBV5-6; DNA: TGTGCCAGCAGCGCCGGGACAGGGAATCGGGAGACCCAGTACTTC; CDR3: CASSAGTGNRETQYF
D: -; J: TRBJ2-1; size: -; V: TRBV9; DNA: TGTGCCAGCAGCCGGGTCCCCTGGAATGAGCAGTTCTTC; CDR3: CASSRVPWNEQFF
D: -; J: TRBJ2-2; size: -; V: TRBV9; DNA: TGTGCCAGCGGCGTCCCGGCGGGGACCGGGGAGCTGTTTTTT; CDR3: CASGVPAGTGELFF
D: -; J: TRBJ1-4; size: -; V: TRBV5-1; DNA: TGCGCCAGCAGCTTGGGGGGACTCGGAGAAAAACTGTTTTTT; CDR3: CASSLGGLGEKLFF
D: -; J: TRBJ1-5; size: -; V: TRBV5-6; DNA: TGTGCCAGCAGCTTCTACAGGGAACGGGGTCAGCCCCAGCATTTT; CDR3: CASSFYRERGQPQHF
D: -; J: TRBJ1-6; size: -; V: TRBV7-2; DNA: TGTGCCAGCAGCTTAGTAGGGGCAGGGAATAATTCACCCCTCCACTTT; CDR3: CASSLVGAGNNSPLHF
D: -; J: TRBJ2-7; size: -; V: TRBV25-1; DNA: TGTGCCAGCAGACAGGGAGATGTTCGGTACTTC; CDR3: CASRQGDVRYF
D: TRBD2; J: TRBJ2-7; size: -; V: TRBV7-2; DNA: TGTGCCAGCAGCTATGGGACTAGCGGGAGGGCCCTAGGGTACGAGCAGTACTTC; CDR3: CASSYGTSGRALGYEQYF
D: -; J: TRBJ1-5; size: -; V: TRBV7-2; DNA: TGTGCCAGCAGCTTAGTAGTGGGGCAGGGCGATCAGCCCCAGCATTTT; CDR3: CASSLVVGQGDQPQHF
D: -; J: TRBJ1-6; size: -; V: TRBV13; DNA: TGTGCCAGCAGAAACAGCTTAAGCTCCTATAATTCACCCCTCCACTTT; CDR3: CASRNSLSSYNSPLHF
D: TRBD1; J: TRBJ2-7; size: once; V: TRBV7-2; DNA: TGTGCCAGCAGCTTTAGGACAGGGCGCGACGAGCAGTACTTC; CDR3: CASSFRTGRDEQYF
D: TRBD1; J: TRBJ1-4; size: -; V: TRBV28; DNA: TGTGCCAGCTCCCTACAGGGGCTCCTAAATGAAAAACTGTTTTTT; CDR3: CASSLQGLLNEKLFF
D: TRBD2; J: TRBJ2-7; size: few; V: TRBV28; DNA: TGTGCCAGCAGTTCCACTAGCGGGGAAACCCCTGCCTACGAGCAGTACTTC; CDR3: CASSSTSGETPAYEQYF
D: -; J: TRBJ2-7; size: -; V: TRBV6-5; DNA: TGTGCCAGCCTCCCCACCGGGACATCGGAGCAGTACTTC; CDR3: CASLPTGTSEQYF
D: -; J: TRBJ1-5; size: -; V: TRBV18; DNA: TGTGCCAGCTCCCAAGGACAGTATCAGCCCCAGCATTTT; CDR3: CASSQGQYQPQHF